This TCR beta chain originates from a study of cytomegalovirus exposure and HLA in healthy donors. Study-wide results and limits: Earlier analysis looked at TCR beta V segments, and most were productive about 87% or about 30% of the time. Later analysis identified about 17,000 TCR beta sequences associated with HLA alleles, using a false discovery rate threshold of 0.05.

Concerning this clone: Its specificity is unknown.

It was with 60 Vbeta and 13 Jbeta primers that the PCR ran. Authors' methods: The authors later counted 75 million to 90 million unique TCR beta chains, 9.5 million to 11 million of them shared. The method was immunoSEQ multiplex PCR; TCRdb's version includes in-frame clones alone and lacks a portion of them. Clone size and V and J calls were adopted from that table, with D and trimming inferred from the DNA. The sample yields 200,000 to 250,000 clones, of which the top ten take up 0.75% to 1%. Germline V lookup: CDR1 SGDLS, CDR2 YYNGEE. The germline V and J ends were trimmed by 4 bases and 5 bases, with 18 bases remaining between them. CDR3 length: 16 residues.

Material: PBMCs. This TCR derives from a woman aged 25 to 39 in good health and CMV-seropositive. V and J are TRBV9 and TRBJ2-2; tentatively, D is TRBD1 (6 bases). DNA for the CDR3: TGTGCCAGCAGCCCAGGGGAGAGCTGGAGGACCGGGGAGCTGTTTTTT. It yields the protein CASSPGESWRTGELFF.